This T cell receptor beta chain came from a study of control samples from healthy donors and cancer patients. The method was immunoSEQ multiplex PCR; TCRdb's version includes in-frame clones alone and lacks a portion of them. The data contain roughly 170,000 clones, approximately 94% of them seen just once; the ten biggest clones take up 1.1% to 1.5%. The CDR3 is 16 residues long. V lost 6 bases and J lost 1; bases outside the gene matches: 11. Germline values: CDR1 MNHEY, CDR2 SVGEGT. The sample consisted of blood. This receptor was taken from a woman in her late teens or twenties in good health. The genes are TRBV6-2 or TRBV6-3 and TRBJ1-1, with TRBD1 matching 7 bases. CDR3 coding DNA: TGTGCCAGCAGCCCTAGACAGGGCGGGAGGAACACTGAAGCTTTCTTT. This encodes CASSPRQGGRNTEAFF.